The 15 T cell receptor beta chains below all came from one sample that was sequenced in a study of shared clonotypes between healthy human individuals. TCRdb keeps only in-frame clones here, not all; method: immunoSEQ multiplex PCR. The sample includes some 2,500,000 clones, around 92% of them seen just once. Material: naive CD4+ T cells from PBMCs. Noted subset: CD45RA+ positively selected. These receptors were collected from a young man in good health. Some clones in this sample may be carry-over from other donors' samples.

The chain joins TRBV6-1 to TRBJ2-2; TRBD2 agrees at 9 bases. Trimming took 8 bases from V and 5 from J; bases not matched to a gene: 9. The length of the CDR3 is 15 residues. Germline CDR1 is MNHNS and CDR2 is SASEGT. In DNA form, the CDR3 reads TGTGCCAGCCCTGCGGGACTAGCAGATACCGGGGAGCTGTTTTTT. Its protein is CASPAGLADTGELFF.

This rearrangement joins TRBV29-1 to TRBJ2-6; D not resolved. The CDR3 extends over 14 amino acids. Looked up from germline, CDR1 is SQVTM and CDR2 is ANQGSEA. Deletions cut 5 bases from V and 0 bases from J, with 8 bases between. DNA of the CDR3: TGCAGCGTTCTTCTGGGCTCTGGGGCCAACGTCCTGACTTTC. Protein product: CSVLLGSGANVLTF.

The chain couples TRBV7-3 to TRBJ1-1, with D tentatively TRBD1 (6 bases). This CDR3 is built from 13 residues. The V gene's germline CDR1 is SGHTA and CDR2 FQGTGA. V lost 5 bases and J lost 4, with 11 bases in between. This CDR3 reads CASSPQGSTEAFF. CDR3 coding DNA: TGTGCCAGCAGCCCACAGGGTAGCACTGAAGCTTTCTTT. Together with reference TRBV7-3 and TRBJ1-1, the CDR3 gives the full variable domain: GAGVSQTPSNKVTEKGKYVELRCDPISGHTALYWYRQSLGQGPEFLIYFQGTGAADDSGLPNDRFFAVRPEGSVSTLKIQRTERGDSAVYLCASSPQGSTEAFFGQGTRLTVV.

The CDR3 sequence is CASSPSRQIYEQYF. The CDR3 nucleotides are TGTGCCAGCTCACCATCGAGACAGATATACGAGCAGTACTTC. The chain links TRBV18 to TRBJ2-7; D may be TRBD1 (5 bases). The CDR3 extends over 14 amino acids. V was clipped by 2 bases and J by 4 bases, with 12 bases between them. Germline CDR1 KGHSH, CDR2 LQKENI.

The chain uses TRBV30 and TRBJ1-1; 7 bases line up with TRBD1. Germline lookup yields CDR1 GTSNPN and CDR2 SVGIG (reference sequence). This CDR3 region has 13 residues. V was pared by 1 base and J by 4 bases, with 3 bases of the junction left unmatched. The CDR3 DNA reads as TGTGCCTGGAGTGGGACAGGTAGCACTGAAGCTTTCTTT. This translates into CAWSGTGSTEAFF.

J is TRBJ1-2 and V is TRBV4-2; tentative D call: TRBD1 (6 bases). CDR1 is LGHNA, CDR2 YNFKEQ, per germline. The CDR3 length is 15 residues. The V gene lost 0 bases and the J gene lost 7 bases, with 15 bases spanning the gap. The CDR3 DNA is TGTGCCAGCAGCCAAGATAGTGTTAACAGGGCTGGCTACACCTTC. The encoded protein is CASSQDSVNRAGYTF.

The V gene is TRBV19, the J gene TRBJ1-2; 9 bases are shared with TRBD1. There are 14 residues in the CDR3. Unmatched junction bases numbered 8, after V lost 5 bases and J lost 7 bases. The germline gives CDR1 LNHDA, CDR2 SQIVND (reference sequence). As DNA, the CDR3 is TGTGCCAGTAGTTCTCAGCCGGGACAGGGTGGCTACACCTTC. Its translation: CASSSQPGQGGYTF.

CDR3 loop: CASSYSAGLAKNIQYF. CDR3 coding DNA: TGTGCCAGCAGTTACTCTGCGGGGCTAGCCAAAAACATTCAGTACTTC. The chain is built from TRBV6-5 and TRBJ2-4, with D possibly TRBD2 on 6 matching bases. With 0 bases removed from V and 0 bases from J, the gap between germline ends came to 9 bases. There are 16 residues in the CDR3. The germline gives CDR1 MNHEY, CDR2 SVGAGI.

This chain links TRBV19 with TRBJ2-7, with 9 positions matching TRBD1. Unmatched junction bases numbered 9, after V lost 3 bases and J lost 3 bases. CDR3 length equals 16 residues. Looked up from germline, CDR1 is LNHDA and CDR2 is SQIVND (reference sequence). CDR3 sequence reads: CASSMATGGLNYEQYF. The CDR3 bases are TGTGCCAGTAGTATGGCGACAGGGGGGCTCAACTACGAGCAGTACTTC.

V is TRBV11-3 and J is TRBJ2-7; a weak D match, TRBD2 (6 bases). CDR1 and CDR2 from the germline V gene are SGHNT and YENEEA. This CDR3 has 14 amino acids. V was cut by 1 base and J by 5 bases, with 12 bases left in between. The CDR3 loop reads CASSLGGGTDEQYF. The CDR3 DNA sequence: TGTGCCAGCAGCTTAGGGGGCGGGACGGACGAGCAGTACTTC.

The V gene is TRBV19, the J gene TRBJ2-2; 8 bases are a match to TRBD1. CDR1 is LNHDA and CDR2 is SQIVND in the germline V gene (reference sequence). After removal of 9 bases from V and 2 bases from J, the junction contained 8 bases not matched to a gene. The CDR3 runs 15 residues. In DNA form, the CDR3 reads TGTGCCAGCTACCCCGGGACAGGCAACACCGGGGAGCTGTTTTTT. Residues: CASYPGTGNTGELFF.

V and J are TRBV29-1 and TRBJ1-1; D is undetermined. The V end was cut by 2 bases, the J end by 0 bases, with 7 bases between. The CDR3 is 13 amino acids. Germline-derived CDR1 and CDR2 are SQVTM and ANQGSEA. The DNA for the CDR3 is TGCAGCGTTGAAACAGTTATGAACACTGAAGCTTTCTTT. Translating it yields CSVETVMNTEAFF.

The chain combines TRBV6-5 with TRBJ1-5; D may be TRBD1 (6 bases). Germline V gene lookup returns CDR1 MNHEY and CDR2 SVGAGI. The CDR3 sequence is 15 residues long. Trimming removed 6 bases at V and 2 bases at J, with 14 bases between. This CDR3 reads CASSTGLLGNQPQHF. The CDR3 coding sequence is TGTGCCAGCAGCACAGGGTTATTGGGCAATCAGCCCCAGCATTTT.

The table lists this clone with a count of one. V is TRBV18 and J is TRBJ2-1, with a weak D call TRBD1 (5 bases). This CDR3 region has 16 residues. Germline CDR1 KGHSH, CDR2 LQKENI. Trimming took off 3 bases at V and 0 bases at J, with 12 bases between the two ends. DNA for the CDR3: TGTGCCAGCTCACCTATACAGGTTAGCTCCTACAATGAGCAGTTCTTC. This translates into CASSPIQVSSYNEQFF.

The CDR3 DNA is TGTGCCAGCAGGGGACGGATCTACGAGCAGTACTTC. As protein: CASRGRIYEQYF. The chain recombines TRBV6-5 with TRBJ2-7, with D tentatively TRBD1 or TRBD2 (5 bases each). The CDR3 contains 12 residues. Trimming left V 6 bases short and J 3 bases short, with 9 bases between. Looked up from germline, CDR1 is MNHEY and CDR2 is SVGAGI.